This entry describes one T cell receptor beta chain. The antigen is undetermined. These data originate in a study of cytomegalovirus exposure and HLA in healthy donors. Germline V gene data show CDR1 as LGHNA and CDR2 as YNFKEQ. V was pared by 0 bases and J by 5 bases, with 14 bases between. The CDR3 length is 16 residues. General study findings and limits: A further, later analysis showed that HLA-associated TCR beta chains (compared with equally common others) were more clonally expanded. Later analysis identified 15,000 to 20,000 TCR beta sequences associated with HLA alleles, using a false discovery rate threshold of 0.05.

The study ran its PCR with 60 Vbeta and 13 Jbeta primers. Using immunoSEQ multiplex PCR, the repertoire was profiled, and TCRdb retains in-frame clones only, with some absent. The data show around 150,000 clones, approximately 80% seen once. Sequenced material: PBMCs. The TCR comes from a female donor in good health and CMV-seropositive. This chain connects TRBV4-2 to TRBJ2-1, with a weak D call TRBD1 (5 bases). Written as DNA, the CDR3 is TGTGCCAGCAGCCAAGATGGGCAGGGCTATCACAATGAGCAGTTCTTC. It encodes CASSQDGQGYHNEQFF.